This record looks at one T cell receptor beta chain sequence and its context. Losses at the gene ends were 0 bases for V and 8 bases for J; bases not matched to a gene: 11. The CDR3 spans 17 residues. CDR1 is SGHVS and CDR2 is FNYEAQ in the germline V gene. This sample was taken from a study of blood T cell repertoires in COVID-19. Across the whole study: Both acute and convalescent COVID-19 samples were obtained from the United States, Italy and Spain.

As handled by the study authors: Cell counts per sample came from amplifying reference gene primers. Using immunoSEQ multiplex PCR, the repertoire was profiled, and TCRdb retains in-frame clones only, with some absent. V, J and clone size are taken as reported in that table, and D and trimming were inferred from the DNA itself. Among tens of thousands of clones listed, approximately 80% were seen once. Sequenced sample: peripheral blood. The sequence derives from a man aged 65 to 85 with COVID-19, enrolled during active disease. V and J are TRBV7-6 and TRBJ2-1; 9 bases are a match to TRBD2. The CDR3 nucleotides are TGTGCCAGCAGCTTAGCGTTCTCTAGCGGGATTAAGTATGAGCAGTTCTTC. This sequence encodes CASSLAFSSGIKYEQFF.